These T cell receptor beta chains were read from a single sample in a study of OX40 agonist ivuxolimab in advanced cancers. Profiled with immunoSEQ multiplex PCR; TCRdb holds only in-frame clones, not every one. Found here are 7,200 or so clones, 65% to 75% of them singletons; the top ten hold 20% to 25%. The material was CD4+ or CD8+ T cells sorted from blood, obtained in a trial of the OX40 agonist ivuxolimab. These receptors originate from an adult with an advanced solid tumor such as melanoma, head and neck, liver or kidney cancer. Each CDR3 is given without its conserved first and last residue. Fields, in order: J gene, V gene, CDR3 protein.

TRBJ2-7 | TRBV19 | ASSINLSYEQY
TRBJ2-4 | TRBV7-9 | ASSSHRGRAKNIQY
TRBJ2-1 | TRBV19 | ASSLPRSGFGEQF
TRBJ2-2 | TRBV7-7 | ASSLVQGENTGELF
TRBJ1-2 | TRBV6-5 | ASRTAGGSYGYT
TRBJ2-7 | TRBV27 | ASSLEPSSDYEQY
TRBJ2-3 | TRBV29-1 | SVVGGAISLAQY
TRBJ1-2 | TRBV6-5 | ASRQGPLYGYT
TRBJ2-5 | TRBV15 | ATSTLLGQYETQY
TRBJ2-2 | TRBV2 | ASLGFGTANTGELF
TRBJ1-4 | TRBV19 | ASSIEQGELYEKLF
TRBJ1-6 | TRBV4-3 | ASSQDPIGANSPLH
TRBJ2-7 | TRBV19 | ASSTDRFHEQY
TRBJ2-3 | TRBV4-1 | ASSQPQVPRTDTQY
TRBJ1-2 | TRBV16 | ASSQWATSDYGYT
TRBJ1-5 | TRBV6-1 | ASSGTSNQPQH
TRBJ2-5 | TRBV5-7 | ASSLSKAETQY
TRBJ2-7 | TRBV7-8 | ASSLGGGRFPYEQY